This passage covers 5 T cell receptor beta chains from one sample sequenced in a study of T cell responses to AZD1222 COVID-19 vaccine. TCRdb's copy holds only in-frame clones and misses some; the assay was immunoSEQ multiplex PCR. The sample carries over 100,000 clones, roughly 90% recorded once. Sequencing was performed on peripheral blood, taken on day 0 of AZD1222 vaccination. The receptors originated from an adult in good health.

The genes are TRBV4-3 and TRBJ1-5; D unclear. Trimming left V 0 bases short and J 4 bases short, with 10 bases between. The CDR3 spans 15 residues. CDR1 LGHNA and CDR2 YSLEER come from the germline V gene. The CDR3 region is CASSQDQSLNQPQHF. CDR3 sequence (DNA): TGCGCCAGCAGCCAAGATCAGTCGCTAAATCAGCCCCAGCATTTT.

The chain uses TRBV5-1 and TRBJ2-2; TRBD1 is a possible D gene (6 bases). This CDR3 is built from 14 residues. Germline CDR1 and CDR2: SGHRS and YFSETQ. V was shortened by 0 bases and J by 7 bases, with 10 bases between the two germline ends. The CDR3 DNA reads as TGCGCCAGCAGCTTGGTGCCAGGGGTCGGGGAGCTGTTTTTT. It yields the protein CASSLVPGVGELFF.

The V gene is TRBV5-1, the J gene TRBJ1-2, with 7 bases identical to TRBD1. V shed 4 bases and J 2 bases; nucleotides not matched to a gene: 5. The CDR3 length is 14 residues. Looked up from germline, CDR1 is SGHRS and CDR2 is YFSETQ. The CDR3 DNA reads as TGCGCCAGCAGCGTACAGGGGCCCAACTATGGCTACACCTTC. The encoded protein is CASSVQGPNYGYTF.

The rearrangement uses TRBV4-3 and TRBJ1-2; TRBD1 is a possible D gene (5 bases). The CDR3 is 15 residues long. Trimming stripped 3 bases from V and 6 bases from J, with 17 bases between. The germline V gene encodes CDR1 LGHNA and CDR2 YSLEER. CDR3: CASSHLGAGEDGYTF. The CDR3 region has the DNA TGCGCCAGCAGCCACCTCGGGGCCGGGGAGGATGGCTACACCTTC.

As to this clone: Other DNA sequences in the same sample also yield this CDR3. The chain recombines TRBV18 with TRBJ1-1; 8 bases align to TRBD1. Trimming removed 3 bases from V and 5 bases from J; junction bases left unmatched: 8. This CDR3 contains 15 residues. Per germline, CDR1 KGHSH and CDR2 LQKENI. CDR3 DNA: TGTGCCAGCTCACCGAGAGACAGGGGCGAGACTGAAGCTTTCTTT. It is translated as CASSPRDRGETEAFF.